The 19 T cell receptor beta chains presented below share a single source sample, sequenced in a study of T cells after posttransplantation cyclophosphamide. Treatment was busulfan-fludarabine conditioning, a marrow graft, and cyclophosphamide on days +3 and +4. Sequencing was performed with immunoSEQ multiplex PCR; in TCRdb, only in-frame clones are kept and a portion is missing. The profile covers under 15,000 clones, none occurring a single time. Sample: PBMCs, taken after allogeneic stem cell transplant with posttransplant cyclophosphamide. The receptors shown here come from a female patient in her thirties or forties who received an allogeneic stem cell transplant from an unrelated donor, was CMV-positive, and had acute GVHD only. The graft donor may have contributed some T cells.

This clone occurred many times. V gene TRBV16 combines with J gene TRBJ1-5; tentatively, D is TRBD1 (6 bases). Germline loops: CDR1 KGHSY, CDR2 FQNENV. The CDR3 totals 15 residues. Trimming took off 4 bases at V and 4 bases at J, with 14 bases between the two ends. The CDR3 protein is CASSPGQGYNQPQHF. In DNA, the CDR3 is TGTGCCAGCAGCCCGGGCCAGGGGTATAATCAGCCCCAGCATTTT. The full variable domain, rest sourced from reference TRBV16 and TRBJ1-5, is GEEVAQTPKHLVRGEGQKAKLYCAPIKGHSYVFWYQQVLKNEFKFLISFQNENVFDETGMPKERFSAKCLPNSPCSLEIQATKLEDSAVYFCASSPGQGYNQPQHFGDGTRLSIL.

The chain couples TRBV29-1 to TRBJ2-5, with no clear D. The J call may be wrong; the DNA end is better matched by TRBJ2-7. In germline, CDR1 is SQVTM, CDR2 ANQGSEA. The CDR3 is made up of 12 amino acids. For the CDR3, the DNA is TGCAGCGTTGGAGGCAGCGCCTACGAGCAGTACTTC. Protein: CSVGGSAYEQYF.

This clone was seen repeatedly, ten times or more. The V call is TRBV10-3, the J call TRBJ2-3; 16 bases agree with TRBD2. From germline, CDR1 is ENHRY and CDR2 SYGVKD. Trimming took 4 bases from V and 6 from J; bases not matched to a gene: 7. There are 17 residues in the CDR3. The CDR3, as DNA: TGTGCCATCAGTGCTGGGACTAGCGGGGGGGTGAGGGATACGCAGTATTTT. Translated: CAISAGTSGGVRDTQYF.

This clone was seen at least ten times. This chain uses TRBV27 with TRBJ1-1; D might be TRBD1 (5 bases). V lost 5 bases to trimming and J lost 0 bases, with 7 bases between them. Germline CDR1 reads MNHEY; CDR2 reads SMNVEV (reference sequence). The CDR3 is 13 amino acids. DNA for the CDR3: TGTGCCAGCAGTCGACAGATGAACACTGAAGCTTTCTTT. Protein product: CASSRQMNTEAFF.

The table lists this clone with many counts. The genes are TRBV2 and TRBJ2-1; 9 bases agree with TRBD2. There are 16 residues in the CDR3. Germline V gene lookup returns CDR1 SNHLY and CDR2 FYNNEI. The junction had 8 bases not matched to a gene; V was cut back by 3 bases and J by 5 bases. The CDR3 reads CASSDSGGRVDNEQFF. The CDR3 DNA reads as TGTGCCAGCAGTGACTCCGGCGGGAGGGTCGACAATGAGCAGTTCTTC.

The sample holds many counts of this clone. V is TRBV4-1 and J is TRBJ1-1, with 7 bases lining up with TRBD1. Germline trimming cut 2 bases from V and 8 bases from J; bases unmatched to any gene: 8. CDR1 and CDR2 from the germline V gene are MGHRA and YSYEKL. CDR3 length: 14 amino acids. CDR3 amino acids: CASSQLGQAAEAFF. Written as DNA, the CDR3 is TGCGCCAGCAGCCAACTAGGACAGGCTGCCGAAGCTTTCTTT.

The V gene is TRBV5-4, the J gene TRBJ2-5, with 8 bases aligning to TRBD2. The CDR3 runs 16 residues. V gave up 0 bases and J gave up 5 bases; unmatched junction bases: 9. CDR1 is SGHNT, CDR2 YYREEE, per germline (reference sequence). This CDR3 is CASSLGGGGPGETQYF. Written as DNA, the CDR3 is TGTGCCAGCAGCTTGGGGGGCGGGGGGCCCGGGGAGACCCAGTACTTC.

The chain combines TRBV7-6 with TRBJ2-1, with D uncertain. V gave up 5 bases and J gave up 0 bases, with 14 bases separating them. The CDR3 runs to 16 residues. From germline, CDR1 is SGHVS and CDR2 FNYEAQ. CDR3: CASSPIILSSYNEQFF. CDR3 sequence (DNA): TGTGCCAGCAGCCCTATTATCCTGAGCTCCTACAATGAGCAGTTCTTC. Drawing the rest from reference TRBV7-6 and TRBJ2-1, the complete variable domain is GAGVSQSPRYKVTKRGQDVALRCDPISGHVSLYWYRQALGQGPEFLTYFNYEAQQDKSGLPNDRFSAERPEGSISTLTIQRTEQRDSAMYRCASSPIILSSYNEQFFGPGTRLTVL.

This clone was found many times. The genes are TRBV20-1 and TRBJ2-1, with a possible D match to TRBD2 (6 bases). CDR3 length: 11 amino acids. Germline CDR1 is DFQATT and CDR2 is SNEGSKA (reference sequence). Trimming took 6 bases from V and 14 from J, leaving 17 bases between them. For the CDR3, the DNA is TGCAGTGCGGACGCCCCGGGAGATGAGTTCTTC. Amino acids: CSADAPGDEFF.

This clone was counted many times. J is TRBJ2-1 and V is TRBV9, with D possibly being TRBD1 (5 bases). V was trimmed by 1 base and J by 6 bases, leaving 14 bases between them. Germline lookup yields CDR1 SGDLS and CDR2 YYNGEE. The CDR3 consists of 15 residues. CDR3 DNA sequence: TGTGCCAGCAGCGTATTAGGGGCCCTGGGCAATGAGCAGTTCTTC. Translation: CASSVLGALGNEQFF.

This clone occurred many times. The rearrangement uses TRBV23-1 and TRBJ2-3; D gene uncertain. Being an ORF, TRBV23-1 has a function that is uncertain. V lost 4 bases, J lost 1 base, and 6 bases lay in between. There are 13 residues in the CDR3. CDR3 loop: CASSPPCTDTQYF. The CDR3 DNA sequence: TGCGCCAGCAGTCCCCCATGCACAGATACGCAGTATTTT.

This clone was observed at least ten times. The chain employs TRBV28 and TRBJ1-3; D perhaps matches TRBD1 (6 bases). Per germline, CDR1 MDHEN and CDR2 SYDVKM. With 2 bases removed from V and 0 bases from J, the gap between germline ends came to 11 bases. The CDR3 is made up of 16 amino acids. The DNA for the CDR3 is TGTGCCAGCAGTTTAGGGGGACAATTCTCTGGAAACACCATATATTTT. This encodes CASSLGGQFSGNTIYF.

This clone has at least ten counts. The chain links TRBV6-6 to TRBJ1-2; the D is unclear. CDR3 length: 15 amino acids. Germline CDR1 and CDR2: MNHNY and SVGAGI (reference sequence). Trimming removed 7 bases from V and 2 bases from J, with 17 bases in between. Here the CDR3 DNA reads TGTGCCAGCACCCTCACCCCACAGAGAAACTATGGCTACACCTTC. Amino acids: CASTLTPQRNYGYTF.

At least ten counts were recorded for this clone. The chain's CDR3 is CASSPPVAANEKLFF. CDR3 DNA sequence: TGTGCCAGCAGTCCTCCTGTTGCGGCTAATGAAAAACTGTTTTTT. J is TRBJ1-4 and V is TRBV28; D gene uncertain. Germline V CDR1 and CDR2: MDHEN, SYDVKM. Trimming took off 5 bases at V and 3 bases at J, with 13 bases between the two ends. This CDR3 spans 15 amino acids.

There are many counts of this clone. V usage is TRBV7-9 and J usage is TRBJ1-1; TRBD1 aligns across 12 bases. Germline CDR1 reads SEHNR; CDR2 reads FQNEAQ (reference sequence). CDR3 length: 15 amino acids. The V segment lost 5 bases and the J segment 4 bases; nucleotides outside the gene matches: 5. Written as DNA, the CDR3 is TGTGCCAGCAGCCCGGGACAGGGGGCCTTCACTGAAGCTTTCTTT. Encoded protein: CASSPGQGAFTEAFF. Full variable domain (outside the CDR3, taken from reference TRBV7-9 and TRBJ1-1): DTGVSQNPRHKITKRGQNVTFRCDPISEHNRLYWYRQTLGQGPEFLTYFQNEAQLEKSRLLSDRFSAERPKGSFSTLEIQRTEQGDSAMYLCASSPGQGAFTEAFFGQGTRLTVV.

This clone was recorded many times. The J gene is TRBJ2-1, the V gene TRBV28, with D uncertain. V was pared by 5 bases and J by 10 bases, with 9 bases between. Looked up from germline, CDR1 is MDHEN and CDR2 is SYDVKM. The CDR3 length is 11 residues. The CDR3 loop reads CASSPEIEQFF. As DNA, the CDR3 is TGTGCCAGCAGTCCAGAAATCGAGCAGTTCTTC.

This clone was found many times. V is TRBV7-3 and J is TRBJ2-3; 8 positions agree with TRBD1. The CDR3 is 16 residues long. The V segment lost 5 bases and the J segment 2 bases; nucleotides outside the gene matches: 9. CDR1 and CDR2 from the germline V gene are SGHTA and FQGTGA. The CDR3 DNA sequence: TGTGCCAGCAGCCCCCACCCACAGGGGGTCACAGATACGCAGTATTTT. Amino acids: CASSPHPQGVTDTQYF.

This clone has a handful of counts. The chain recombines TRBV21-1 with TRBJ2-7; the DNA was not used to check the table's D call, TRBD1. TRBV21-1 is tagged as a pseudogene. This CDR3 has 14 amino acids. CDR3 coding DNA: TGTGCCAGCAGCAAAGGCTGGGGGCACTACGAGCAGTACGTC. Translation gives CASSKGWGHYEQYV.

CDR3 protein: CSVEDRASGGGNEQFF. CDR3 in DNA: TGCAGCGTTGAAGATCGGGCTAGCGGGGGAGGGAATGAGCAGTTCTTC. This chain joins TRBV29-1 and TRBJ2-1; 10 bases are a match to TRBD2. The CDR3 consists of 16 residues. The trim removed 0 bases at V and 7 bases at J, leaving 9 bases unmatched. The germline V gene has CDR1 SQVTM and CDR2 ANQGSEA.